The 30 T cell receptor beta chains in this list originate from one sample, sequenced in a study of blood T cell repertoires in COVID-19. The repertoire was sequenced with immunoSEQ multiplex PCR; TCRdb's copy has only in-frame clones and lacks some. The sample includes over 150,000 clones, around four fifths of them seen just once. Sequencing was done on a sample of peripheral blood. The source of these receptors is a woman older than 75 with active or convalescent COVID-19.

The chain uses TRBV29-1 and TRBJ2-3; no clear D. CDR3 length equals 13 residues. The V end lost 5 bases, the J end lost 6 bases, and 15 bases lay between the germline ends. The germline V gene encodes CDR1 SQVTM and CDR2 ANQGSEA. DNA for the CDR3: TGCAGCGTTCCCACGCTATTCACGGATACGCAGTATTTT. Protein: CSVPTLFTDTQYF.

Details on this clone: Other nucleotide sequences from this sample produce the same CDR3. This rearrangement joins TRBV18 to TRBJ2-7, with 10 nucleotides matching TRBD1. Germline V gene lookup returns CDR1 KGHSH and CDR2 LQKENI. J gave up 5 bases and V 6 bases, and 7 bases lay outside the gene matches. This CDR3 is 14 amino acids long. CDR3 DNA: TGTGCCAGCTCCCCCGGACAGGGGGGACACGAGCAGTACTTC. Its protein is CASSPGQGGHEQYF.

V gene TRBV6-5 combines with J gene TRBJ1-1; tentatively, D is TRBD1 (5 bases). Germline CDR1 reads MNHEY; CDR2 reads SVGAGI. V was clipped by 2 bases and J by 4 bases, with 17 bases between them. The CDR3 runs 16 residues. The CDR3 spells CASSYPTGGRATEAFF. The CDR3 DNA follows: TGTGCCAGCAGTTACCCCACAGGCGGAAGGGCCACTGAAGCTTTCTTT.

The chain uses TRBV10-3 and TRBJ1-5, with 9 bases aligning to TRBD1. This CDR3 has 16 residues. Germline values: CDR1 ENHRY, CDR2 SYGVKD. Losses at the gene ends were 6 bases for V and 0 bases for J; bases not matched to a gene: 6. This CDR3 reads CAIRGGQGDSNQPQHF. In nucleotides, the CDR3 is TGTGCCATCAGGGGGGGACAGGGCGATAGCAATCAGCCCCAGCATTTT.

Turning to this clone: Other DNA sequences in the sample encode the same CDR3. This chain connects TRBV3-1 (or the pseudogene TRBV3-2) to TRBJ1-2; 10 bases line up with TRBD1. The J segment lost 4 bases and the V segment lost 4 bases, leaving 6 bases of the junction unmatched. Germline assignment: CDR1 LGHDT and CDR2 YNNKEL (reference sequence). The CDR3 is 15 residues long. This CDR3 reads CASSRRDRGLYGYTF. CDR3 bases: TGTGCCAGCAGCCGTCGGGACAGGGGTCTCTATGGCTACACCTTC.

This sequence joins TRBV3-1 (or the pseudogene TRBV3-2) and TRBJ2-7; D is perhaps TRBD1 (5 bases). The germline V and J ends were trimmed by 1 base and 5 bases, with 6 bases remaining between them. Germline V gene data show CDR1 as LGHDT and CDR2 as YNNKEL (reference sequence). The CDR3 length is 12 residues. The CDR3 bases are TGTGCCAGCAGCCAAGGGGGCAACGAGCAGTACTTC. Encoded protein: CASSQGGNEQYF.

The chain is built from TRBV10-2 and TRBJ2-7, with D perhaps matching TRBD2 (6 bases). The V gene lost 4 bases and the J gene lost 2 bases, with 15 bases spanning the gap. In germline, CDR1 is WSHSY, CDR2 SAAADI. The CDR3 consists of 15 residues. This chain's CDR3 is CASSVGGATTYEQYF. The CDR3 nucleotides are TGCGCCAGCAGTGTGGGAGGAGCCACCACCTACGAGCAGTACTTC.

The CDR3 loop is CASSPPIVGTGASNTIYF. The CDR3 DNA follows: TGTGCCAGCTCACCACCGATCGTGGGGACAGGGGCTTCTAACACCATATATTTT. The rearrangement links TRBV18 to TRBJ1-3; 10 bases align to TRBD1. CDR3 size: 18 residues. Looked up from germline, CDR1 is KGHSH and CDR2 is LQKENI. The V gene end was trimmed by 0 bases and the J gene end by 7 bases; junction bases not matched to a gene: 12. The full variable domain, its missing parts supplied by reference TRBV18 and TRBJ1-3, is NAGVMQNPRHLVRRRGQEARLRCSPMKGHSHVYWYRQLPEEGLKFMVYLQKENIIDESGMPKERFSAEFPKEGPSILRIQQVVRGDSAAYFCASSPPIVGTGASNTIYFGEGSWLTVV.

The chain combines TRBV19 with TRBJ1-3, with D perhaps matching TRBD1 (5 bases). CDR3 length: 15 amino acids. V was pared by 3 bases and J by 0 bases, with 9 bases between. Germline CDR1 and CDR2: LNHDA and SQIVND (reference sequence). The DNA of the CDR3 is TGTGCCAGTAGTATCAGGGCCCTCTCTGGAAACACCATATATTTT. Its translation is CASSIRALSGNTIYF.

This chain connects TRBV3-1 (or the pseudogene TRBV3-2) to TRBJ1-6, with D possibly being TRBD1 (5 bases). Germline V gene sequence: CDR1 LGHDT, CDR2 YNNKEL (reference sequence). This CDR3 has 16 residues. V lost 5 bases to trimming and J lost 8 bases, with 19 bases between them. This chain's CDR3 is CASSFRWRRVDSPLHF. The CDR3 region has the DNA TGTGCCAGCAGCTTCAGGTGGCGCAGGGTGGATTCACCCCTCCACTTT.

This chain connects TRBV9 to TRBJ1-1; 9 bases are shared with TRBD1. V dropped 5 bases and J dropped 5; count of bases not matched to a gene: 10. The CDR3 is 15 amino acids. Per germline, CDR1 SGDLS and CDR2 YYNGEE. This chain's CDR3 is CASSPGGTGRTEAFF. In DNA, the CDR3 is TGTGCCAGCAGTCCCGGGGGGACAGGGAGGACTGAAGCTTTCTTT.

The chain recombines TRBV7-2 with TRBJ1-2, with D perhaps matching TRBD1 (5 bases). This CDR3 has 13 amino acids. The V gene lost 3 bases and the J gene lost 4 bases, with 9 bases spanning the gap. In germline, CDR1 is SGHTA, CDR2 FQGNSA. The CDR3 DNA follows: TGTGCCAGCAGCTTGACAGAATCCTATGGCTACACCTTC. Translating it yields CASSLTESYGYTF.

The J gene is TRBJ1-3, the V gene TRBV5-1; weak D call: TRBD1 (6 bases). The CDR3 length is 14 residues. Germline CDR1 and CDR2: SGHRS and YFSETQ. The V end lost 3 bases, the J end lost 1 base, and 8 bases lay between the germline ends. CDR3 DNA: TGCGCCAGCAGCTCGGACAGTTCTGGAAACACCATATATTTT. Residues: CASSSDSSGNTIYF.

The rearrangement links TRBV3-1 (or the pseudogene TRBV3-2) to TRBJ1-5, with D tentatively TRBD1 (5 bases). The length of the CDR3 is 15 residues. V was pared by 0 bases and J by 4 bases, with 10 bases between. Germline-derived CDR1 and CDR2 are LGHDT and YNNKEL (reference sequence). The CDR3 spells CASSQDLGANQPQHF. Here the CDR3 DNA reads TGTGCCAGCAGCCAAGATCTAGGGGCGAATCAGCCCCAGCATTTT.

This clone was found once. V usage is TRBV3-1 (or the pseudogene TRBV3-2) and J usage is TRBJ1-1; 8 bases are a match to TRBD1. This CDR3 spans 15 amino acids. With V trimmed by 2 bases and J by 3 bases, 5 bases remained unmatched. Germline CDR1 reads LGHDT; CDR2 reads YNNKEL (reference sequence). The CDR3 protein is CASSQRTGTDTEAFF. The CDR3 DNA reads as TGTGCCAGCAGCCAACGGACAGGGACTGACACTGAAGCTTTCTTT.

The V and J genes are TRBV27 and TRBJ2-2; 7 nucleotides align to TRBD1. With V trimmed by 5 bases and J by 6 bases, 9 bases remained unmatched. Germline V gives CDR1 MNHEY, CDR2 SMNVEV (reference sequence). The CDR3 is 15 amino acids. The CDR3 DNA reads as TGTGCCAGCAGTCCGCGCCCGACAGGGTCCGGGGAGCTGTTTTTT. This sequence encodes CASSPRPTGSGELFF.

This clone was found a few times. The chain uses TRBV12-3 or TRBV12-4 and TRBJ1-5, with 7 nucleotides matching TRBD1. Trimming at V came to 4 bases and at J to 11 bases, leaving 8 bases not matched to a gene. The length of the CDR3 is 13 residues. CDR3 DNA sequence: TGTGCCAGCAGTTGGGACAGAGAGAAGGCCCAGCATTTT. It translates to CASSWDREKAQHF.

The chain uses TRBV6-1 and TRBJ1-5; weak D call: TRBD1 (5 bases). Germline lookup yields CDR1 MNHNS and CDR2 SASEGT. This CDR3 spans 16 amino acids. V was clipped by 2 bases and J by 0 bases, with 11 bases between them. The CDR3 reads CASSERGGLSNQPQHF. In DNA form, the CDR3 reads TGTGCCAGCAGTGAAAGGGGTGGGCTTAGCAATCAGCCCCAGCATTTT.

V gene TRBV2 combines with J gene TRBJ1-6; tentatively, D is TRBD1 (6 bases). The ends were cut back, 6 bases at V and 7 bases at J, with 13 bases in the middle. The germline V gene has CDR1 SNHLY and CDR2 FYNNEI. The CDR3 runs 14 residues. This chain's CDR3 is CASSLTGMNSPLHF. CDR3 coding DNA: TGTGCCAGCAGCCTCACAGGGATGAATTCACCCCTCCACTTT.

The count of this clone is one. The chain employs TRBV11-3 and TRBJ2-7; tentative D call: TRBD1 (7 bases). This CDR3 has 19 amino acids. Trimming stripped 3 bases from V and 4 bases from J, with 28 bases between. Germline V gene lookup returns CDR1 SGHNT and CDR2 YENEEA. The CDR3: CASSFKEGAIRRRYYEQYF. CDR3 sequence (DNA): TGTGCCAGCAGCTTTAAGGAGGGGGCAATCCGTCGCCGGTATTACGAGCAGTACTTC.

The CDR3 reads CASSPSWGGTDTQYF. CDR3 nucleotides: TGTGCCAGCAGCCCGTCGTGGGGGGGCACAGATACGCAGTATTTT. V and J are TRBV11-3 and TRBJ2-3; D is possibly TRBD2 (6 bases). CDR3 length equals 15 residues. V shed 5 bases and J shed 1 base, with 13 bases lying between them. Per the germline V gene, CDR1 is SGHNT and CDR2 is YENEEA.

The chain is built from TRBV7-2 and TRBJ1-2, with D perhaps TRBD1 (6 bases). V was cut by 2 bases and J by 4 bases, with 11 bases left in between. Germline-derived CDR1 and CDR2 are SGHTA and FQGNSA. The CDR3 extends over 14 amino acids. The CDR3: CASSLRDTIYGYTF. CDR3 nucleotides: TGTGCCAGCAGCTTACGGGACACTATCTATGGCTACACCTTC.

The chain joins TRBV27 to TRBJ2-3; 9 bases line up with TRBD2. Germline CDR1 and CDR2: MNHEY and SMNVEV (reference sequence). V trimming: 5 bases; J trimming: 3 bases; junction bases outside the gene matches: 6. The CDR3 is 15 residues long. CDR3 in DNA: TGTGCCAGCAGTAAGAAAGGACTAGCGACAGATACGCAGTATTTT. Translating it yields CASSKKGLATDTQYF.

The chain links TRBV4-3 to TRBJ2-1; D is perhaps TRBD2 (5 bases). V lost 0 bases, J lost 4 bases, and 7 bases lay in between. Germline CDR1 and CDR2: LGHNA and YSLEER. The CDR3 sequence is 14 residues long. The CDR3: CASSQDSGYNEQFF. CDR3 sequence (DNA): TGCGCCAGCAGCCAAGATTCGGGATACAATGAGCAGTTCTTC.

The chain joins TRBV4-2 to TRBJ2-7; TRBD1 aligns across 9 bases. Per the germline V gene, CDR1 is LGHNA and CDR2 is YNFKEQ. V lost 1 base and J lost 2; bases outside the gene matches: 6. This CDR3 has 16 amino acids. CDR3 coding DNA: TGTGCCAGCAGCCAAGGTGGGACAGGGTCTACCTACGAGCAGTACTTC. Translating gives CASSQGGTGSTYEQYF.

On this clone: An end of the junction does not agree with germline; a read error may underlie this. The genes are TRBV11-2 and TRBJ2-2; no clear D gene. From germline, CDR1 is SGHAT and CDR2 FQNNGV. The CDR3 runs to 14 residues. CDR3 DNA sequence: TGTGCCAGCAGTTTAGACACGAACACCGGGGAGCTGTTTTTT. Translation gives CASSLDTNTGELFF.

This clone was detected once. CDR3 residues: CSAGMDRGGYTF. CDR3 bases: TGCAGCGCTGGTATGGACAGGGGCGGCTACACCTTC. The chain couples TRBV29-1 to TRBJ1-2; TRBD1 matches at 9 bases. The CDR3 has 12 residues. Germline-derived CDR1 and CDR2 are SQVTM and ANQGSEA. V lost 7 bases and J lost 8; bases outside the gene matches: 8.

The chain links TRBV27 to TRBJ1-1; D is unclear. Trimming cost V 3 bases and J 0 bases, with 8 bases left between them. The CDR3 length is 14 residues. The germline gives CDR1 MNHEY, CDR2 SMNVEV (reference sequence). For the CDR3, the DNA is TGTGCCAGCAGTTTTGGGAGAATGAACACTGAAGCTTTCTTT. Translated: CASSFGRMNTEAFF.

The chain is built from TRBV6-5 and TRBJ1-5; D remains ambiguous. The V gene lost 6 bases and the J gene lost 7 bases, with 16 bases spanning the gap. The CDR3 is 14 residues long. Germline-derived CDR1 and CDR2 are MNHEY and SVGAGI. CDR3 in amino acids: CASRTTGSGQPQHF. In nucleotides, the CDR3 is TGTGCCAGCAGGACGACGGGGTCCGGACAGCCCCAGCATTTT.

The genes are TRBV5-4 and TRBJ1-1; 8 bases line up with TRBD1. Losses at the gene ends were 0 bases for V and 11 bases for J; bases not matched to a gene: 3. This CDR3 comprises 12 residues. The germline V gene encodes CDR1 SGHNT and CDR2 YYREEE (reference sequence). CDR3 coding DNA: TGTGCCAGCAGCTTGGAGGCAGGGGGCGCTTTCTTT. Translated, it gives CASSLEAGGAFF. The whole variable domain, remainder taken from reference TRBV5-4 and TRBJ1-1, is ETGVTQSPTHLIKTRGQQVTLRCSSQSGHNTVSWYQQALGQGPQFIFQYYREEENGRGNFPPRFSGLQFPNYSSELNVNALELDDSALYLCASSLEAGGAFFGQGTRLTVV.